In its sample, the clone carrying this TCR beta chain was seen a few times. A second PCR, run for about 7 to 11 cycles, used a sample-barcoded 5' primer plus a J-beta primer mix. TCRdb re-called the 5' RACE reads with MiXCR, one entry per CDR3 protein. The data hold approximately 940,000 distinct CDR3 sequences, with roughly 48% observed a single time. The CDR3 consists of 17 residues. CDR1 is SGHDT, CDR2 YYEEEE, per germline. The V gene end was trimmed by 4 bases and the J gene end by 0 bases; junction bases not matched to a gene: 6. The data originate from a study of blood T cells in healthy people across ages.

The V and J genes are TRBV5-6 and TRBJ2-1, with TRBD2 matching 11 bases. Sequencing was performed on blood. This TCR was recovered from a man aged 30 to 39 in good health. CDR3 sequence: CASSDLAGGGSYNEQFF. In DNA form, the CDR3 reads TGTGCCAGCAGCGATCTAGCGGGGGGAGGCTCCTACAATGAGCAGTTCTTC.